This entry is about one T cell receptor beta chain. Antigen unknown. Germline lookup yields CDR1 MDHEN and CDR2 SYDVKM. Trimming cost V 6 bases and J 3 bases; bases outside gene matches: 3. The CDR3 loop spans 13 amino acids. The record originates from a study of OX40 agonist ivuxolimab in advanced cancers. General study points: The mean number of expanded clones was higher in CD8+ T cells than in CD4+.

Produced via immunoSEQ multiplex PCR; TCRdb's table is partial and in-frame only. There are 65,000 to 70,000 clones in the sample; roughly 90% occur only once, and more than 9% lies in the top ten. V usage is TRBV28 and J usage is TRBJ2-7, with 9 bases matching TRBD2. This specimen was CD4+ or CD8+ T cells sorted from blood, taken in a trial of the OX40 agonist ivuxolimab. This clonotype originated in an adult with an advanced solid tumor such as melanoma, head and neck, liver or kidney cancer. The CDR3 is CASRISGSYEQYF. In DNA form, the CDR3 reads TGTGCCAGCAGGATTAGCGGGAGCTACGAGCAGTACTTC.